A single sample is the source of the 6 T cell receptor beta chains below, sequenced in a study of glioma-infiltrating T cells. The iRepertoire nested amplicon-rescue multiplex PCR amplified TCR alpha and beta CDR3s from RNA. Each CDR3 protein gets one entry after TCRdb re-called the multiplex PCR reads with MiXCR. The data hold more than 350,000 distinct CDR3 sequences, with 35% to 45% observed a single time. The sample was glioma tissue, nonneoplastic brain tissue, or PBMCs (not recorded which). These receptors originate from a human donor with low-grade glioma or glioblastoma, undergoing nonglioma brain surgery, or in good health (not recorded which).

Turning to this clonotype: A much larger clone differs from this one at a single base, so this may be a read error. Because it lacks the conserved phenylalanine or tryptophan at the end, this CDR3 is likely a read error. V gene TRBV28 combines with J gene TRBJ1-1; possibly TRBD1 for D (5 bases). CDR3 length: 14 amino acids. From germline, CDR1 is MDHEN and CDR2 SYDVKM. The V end was cut by 4 bases, the J end by 0 bases, with 9 bases between. CDR3 nucleotides: TGTGCCAGCAGTTGGGGCATTTTGAACACTGAAGCTTTCCTT. It specifies CASSWGILNTEAFL.

This clonotype appeared many times. The V and J genes are TRBV28 and TRBJ2-3; 10 nucleotides agree with TRBD2. Germline V gene sequence: CDR1 MDHEN, CDR2 SYDVKM. J lost 0 bases, V lost 7 bases, and 16 bases had no gene match. CDR3 length equals 19 residues. The CDR3 loop is CASTPTPWTSGYSTDTQYF. The CDR3 DNA follows: TGTGCCAGCACCCCAACCCCTTGGACTAGCGGATATAGCACAGATACGCAGTATTTT.

This chain links TRBV14 with TRBJ2-3; D is unclear. This CDR3 is built from 15 residues. The V end lost 1 base, the J end lost 2 bases, and 10 bases lay between the germline ends. Per the germline V gene, CDR1 is SGHDN and CDR2 is FVKESK. CDR3 in DNA: TGTGCCAGCAGCCAAGGGAGTTTCACCACAGATACGCAGTATTTT. Amino acids: CASSQGSFTTDTQYF.

As concerns this clonotype: This may be a read error, as it is one base from a much larger clone. In nucleotides, the CDR3 is TGTGCCACCAGCAATACAGGGGGCGCGAACACCGGGGAGCTGTTTTTT. Its protein is CATSNTGGANTGELFF. The rearrangement uses TRBV15 and TRBJ2-2; 9 bases are a match to TRBD1. This CDR3 is 16 amino acids long. CDR1 and CDR2 (germline): LNHNV, YYDKDF (reference sequence). Germline trimming cut 4 bases from V and 0 bases from J; bases unmatched to any gene: 3. The full variable domain, in which reference TRBV15 and TRBJ2-2 provide the parts outside the CDR3, is DAMVIQNPRYQVTQFGKPVTLSCSQTLNHNVMYWYQQKSSQAPKLLFHYYDKDFNNEADTPDNFQSRRPNTSFCFLDIRSPGLGDTAMYLCATSNTGGANTGELFFGEGSRLTVL.

This clonotype showed up many times. The V call is TRBV28, the J call TRBJ2-7, with TRBD1 as a possible D gene (5 bases). This CDR3 is 15 amino acids long. From germline, CDR1 is MDHEN and CDR2 SYDVKM. The V end was cut by 4 bases, the J end by 1 base, with 14 bases between. The CDR3: CASSYPTTASYEQYF. The CDR3, as DNA: TGTGCCAGCAGTTATCCTACGACAGCTTCCTACGAGCAGTACTTC.

A note on this clonotype: A read error is possible here, since a much larger clone lies one base away. The rearrangement links TRBV27 to TRBJ2-3; no clear D. CDR1 and CDR2 from the germline V gene are MNHEY and SMNVEV (reference sequence). The CDR3 runs 14 residues. CDR3 sequence: CTSTLSSPAGTQYF. The CDR3 DNA sequence: TGTACCAGCACTTTATCATCCCCAGCCGGTACGCAGTATTTT.